The source of this TCR beta chain is a study of identifying expanded T cells in peripheral blood. This clone showed up just a few times. Its antigen is as yet unknown. The data were produced by immunoSEQ multiplex PCR, yet TCRdb's version contains in-frame clones alone and is incomplete. The sample has approximately 120,000 clones, 88% seen once. Study results and caveats: Clone count variance between roughly 2-week samples rose with total template count.

The CDR3 loop spans 15 amino acids. The germline CDR1 and CDR2 sequences are SEHNR and FQNEAQ (reference sequence). The V gene lost 5 bases and the J gene lost 5 bases, with 17 bases spanning the gap. The sequenced material came from blood. The chain recombines TRBV7-9 with TRBJ2-3; D may match TRBD1 or TRBD2 (6 bases each). The receptor was isolated from a person aged 18 to 75 in good health. The CDR3 sequence: CASSEGGPSEDTQYF. CDR3 nucleotide sequence: TGTGCCAGCAGCGAGGGGGGTCCGAGCGAAGATACGCAGTATTTT.